The 2 T cell receptor beta chains below were found in one sample sequenced in a study of CXCR4 blockade with PD-1 therapy in pancreatic cancer. The assay was immunoSEQ multiplex PCR, and TCRdb's table has in-frame clones only and misses some. Of about 1,700 clones listed, 39% are singletons. The sequenced sample was tumor tissue. The receptors stem from a human donor with pancreatic ductal adenocarcinoma.

The V and J genes are TRBV11-3 and TRBJ2-2, with D possibly being TRBD1 (5 bases). The DNA end favors TRBJ1-3, so the J call may be wrong. The germline gives CDR1 SGHNT, CDR2 YENEEA. The CDR3 is 16 residues long. The CDR3 here is CASSLLYRRSGNTIYF. Here the CDR3 DNA reads TGTGCCAGCAGCTTATTATACAGGAGGTCTGGAAACACCATATATTTT.

V gene TRBV14 combines with J gene TRBJ2-2, with 10 bases lining up with TRBD1. The V gene end was trimmed by 0 bases and the J gene end by 6 bases; junction bases not matched to a gene: 19. Germline V gene lookup returns CDR1 SGHDN and CDR2 FVKESK. The CDR3 is 21 amino acids. The CDR3 reads CASSQDWRDRGPPPAAGELFF. The CDR3 coding sequence is TGTGCCAGCAGCCAAGATTGGAGGGACAGGGGCCCACCCCCGGCCGCCGGGGAGCTGTTTTTT. Full variable domain (outside the CDR3, taken from reference TRBV14 and TRBJ2-2): EAGVTQFPSHSVIEKGQTVTLRCDPISGHDNLYWYRRVMGKEIKFLLHFVKESKQDESGMPNNRFLAERTGGTYSTLKVQPAELEDSGVYFCASSQDWRDRGPPPAAGELFFGEGSRLTVL.